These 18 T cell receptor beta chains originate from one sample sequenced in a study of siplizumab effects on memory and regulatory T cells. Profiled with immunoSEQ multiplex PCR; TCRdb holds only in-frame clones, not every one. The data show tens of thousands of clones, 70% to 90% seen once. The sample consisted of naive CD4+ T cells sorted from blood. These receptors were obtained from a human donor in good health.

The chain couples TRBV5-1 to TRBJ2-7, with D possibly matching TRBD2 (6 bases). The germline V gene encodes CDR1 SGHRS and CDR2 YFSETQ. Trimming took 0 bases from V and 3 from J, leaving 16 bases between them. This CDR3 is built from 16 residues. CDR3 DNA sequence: TGCGCCAGCAGCTTGGCCGAGGTAGCGGCGAACTACGAGCAGTACTTC. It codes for CASSLAEVAANYEQYF.

In DNA form, the CDR3 reads TGTGCCTGGGCCAGGGAACTTTACTCTGGAAACACCATATATTTT. It yields the protein CAWARELYSGNTIYF. The genes are TRBV30 and TRBJ1-3, with D perhaps TRBD1 (5 bases). Per germline, CDR1 GTSNPN and CDR2 SVGIG (reference sequence). This CDR3 region has 15 residues. V lost 5 bases and J lost 0, with 14 bases in between.

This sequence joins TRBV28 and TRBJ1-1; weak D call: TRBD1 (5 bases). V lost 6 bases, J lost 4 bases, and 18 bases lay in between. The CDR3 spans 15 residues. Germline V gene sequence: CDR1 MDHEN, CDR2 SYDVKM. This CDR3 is CASRIGDSESTEAFF. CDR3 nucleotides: TGTGCCAGCAGAATAGGGGACTCCGAATCCACTGAAGCTTTCTTT.

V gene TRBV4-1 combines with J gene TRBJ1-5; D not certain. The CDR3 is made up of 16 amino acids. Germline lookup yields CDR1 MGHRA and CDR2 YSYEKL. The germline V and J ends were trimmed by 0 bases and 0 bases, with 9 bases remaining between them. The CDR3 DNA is TGCGCCAGCAGCCAAGATCCTGGGAATAGCAATCAGCCCCAGCATTTT. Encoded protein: CASSQDPGNSNQPQHF.

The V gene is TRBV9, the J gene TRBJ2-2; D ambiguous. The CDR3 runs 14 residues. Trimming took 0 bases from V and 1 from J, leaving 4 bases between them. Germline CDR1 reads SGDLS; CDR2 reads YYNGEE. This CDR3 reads CASSVVGNTGELFF. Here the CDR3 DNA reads TGTGCCAGCAGCGTAGTAGGGAACACCGGGGAGCTGTTTTTT.

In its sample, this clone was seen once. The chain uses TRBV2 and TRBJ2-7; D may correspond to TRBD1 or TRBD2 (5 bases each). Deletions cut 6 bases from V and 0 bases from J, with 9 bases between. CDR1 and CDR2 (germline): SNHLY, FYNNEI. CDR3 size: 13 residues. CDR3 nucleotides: TGTGCCAGCAGGGCAGGGAGCTCCTACGAGCAGTACTTC. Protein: CASRAGSSYEQYF. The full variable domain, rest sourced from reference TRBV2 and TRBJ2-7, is EPEVTQTPSHQVTQMGQEVILRCVPISNHLYFYWYRQILGQKVEFLVSFYNNEISEKSEIFDDQFSVERPDGSNFTLKIRSTKLEDSAMYFCASRAGSSYEQYFGPGTRLTVT.

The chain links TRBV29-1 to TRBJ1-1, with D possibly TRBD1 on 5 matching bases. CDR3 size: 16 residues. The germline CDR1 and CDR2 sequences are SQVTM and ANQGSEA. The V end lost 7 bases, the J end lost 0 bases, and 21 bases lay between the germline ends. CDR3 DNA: TGCAGCGCCCCGAATCGGGGGAGGCAGGTGAACACTGAAGCTTTCTTT. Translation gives CSAPNRGRQVNTEAFF. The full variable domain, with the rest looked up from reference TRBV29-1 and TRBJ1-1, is SAVISQKPSRDICQRGTSLTIQCQVDSQVTMMFWYRQQPGQSLTLIATANQGSEATYESGFVIDKFPISRPNLTFSTLTVSNMSPEDSSIYLCSAPNRGRQVNTEAFFGQGTRLTVV.

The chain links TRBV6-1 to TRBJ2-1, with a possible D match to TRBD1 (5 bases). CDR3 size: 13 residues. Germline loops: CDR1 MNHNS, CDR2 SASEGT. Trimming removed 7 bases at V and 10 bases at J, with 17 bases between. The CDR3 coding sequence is TGTGCCAGCACTTACAGGCACTTATGGGAGCAGTTCTTC. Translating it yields CASTYRHLWEQFF.

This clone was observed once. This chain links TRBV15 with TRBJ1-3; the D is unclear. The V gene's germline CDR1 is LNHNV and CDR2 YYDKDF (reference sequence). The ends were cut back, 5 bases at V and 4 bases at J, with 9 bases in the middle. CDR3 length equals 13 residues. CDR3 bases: TGTGCCACCAGCGCCAGTCCAGGAAACACCATATATTTT. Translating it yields CATSASPGNTIYF.

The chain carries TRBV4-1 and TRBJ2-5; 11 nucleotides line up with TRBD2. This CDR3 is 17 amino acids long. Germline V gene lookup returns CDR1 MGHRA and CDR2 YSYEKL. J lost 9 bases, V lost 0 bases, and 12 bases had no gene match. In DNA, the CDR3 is TGCGCCAGCAGCCAAGAACAAGTAGCGGGGGGGCCGGACGCCCAGTACTTC. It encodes CASSQEQVAGGPDAQYF.

The CDR3 loop reads CASSARGLAGNEQFF. CDR3 DNA: TGTGCCAGCAGTGCCCGGGGCCTAGCCGGCAATGAGCAGTTCTTC. The rearrangement links TRBV6-1 to TRBJ2-1, with D perhaps given as TRBD1 or TRBD2 (5 bases each). The CDR3 has 15 amino acids. Per the germline V gene, CDR1 is MNHNS and CDR2 is SASEGT. V gave up 4 bases and J gave up 6 bases, with 16 bases separating them.

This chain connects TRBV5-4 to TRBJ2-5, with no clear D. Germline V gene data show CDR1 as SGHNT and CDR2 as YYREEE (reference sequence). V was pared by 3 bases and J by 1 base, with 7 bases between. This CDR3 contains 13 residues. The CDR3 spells CASSSASQETQYF. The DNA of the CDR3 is TGTGCCAGCAGCTCGGCGAGCCAAGAGACCCAGTACTTC.

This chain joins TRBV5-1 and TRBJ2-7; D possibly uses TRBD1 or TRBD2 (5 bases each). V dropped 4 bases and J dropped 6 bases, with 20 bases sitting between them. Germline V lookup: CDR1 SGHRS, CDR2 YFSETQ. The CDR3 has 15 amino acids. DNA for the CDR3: TGCGCCAGCAGCGACCCCGGGACCATAACCGCCGAGCAGTACTTC. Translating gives CASSDPGTITAEQYF.

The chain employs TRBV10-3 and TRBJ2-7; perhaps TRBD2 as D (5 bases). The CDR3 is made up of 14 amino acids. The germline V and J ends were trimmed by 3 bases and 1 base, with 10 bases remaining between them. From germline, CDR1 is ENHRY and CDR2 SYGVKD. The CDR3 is CAISEHSGSYEQYF. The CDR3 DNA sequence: TGTGCCATCAGTGAACACAGCGGTTCCTACGAGCAGTACTTC.

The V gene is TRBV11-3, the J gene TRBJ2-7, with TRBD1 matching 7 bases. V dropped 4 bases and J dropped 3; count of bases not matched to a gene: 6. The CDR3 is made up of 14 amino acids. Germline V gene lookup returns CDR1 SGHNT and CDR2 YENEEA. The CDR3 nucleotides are TGTGCCAGCAGCTCAGGGGGAGCAGACTACGAGCAGTACTTC. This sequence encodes CASSSGGADYEQYF.

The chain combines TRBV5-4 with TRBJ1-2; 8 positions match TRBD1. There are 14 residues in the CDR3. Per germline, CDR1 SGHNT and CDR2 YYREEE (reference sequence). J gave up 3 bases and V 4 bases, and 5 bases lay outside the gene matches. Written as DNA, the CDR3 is TGTGCCAGCAGCAAGACAGGGGTGGACTATGGCTACACCTTC. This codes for CASSKTGVDYGYTF.

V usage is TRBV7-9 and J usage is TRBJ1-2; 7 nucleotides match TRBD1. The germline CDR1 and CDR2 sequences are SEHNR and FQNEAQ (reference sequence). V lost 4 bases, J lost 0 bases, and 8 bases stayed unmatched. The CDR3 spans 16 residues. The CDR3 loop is CASSSDRVGPNYGYTF. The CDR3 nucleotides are TGTGCCAGCAGCTCCGACAGGGTTGGGCCTAACTATGGCTACACCTTC.

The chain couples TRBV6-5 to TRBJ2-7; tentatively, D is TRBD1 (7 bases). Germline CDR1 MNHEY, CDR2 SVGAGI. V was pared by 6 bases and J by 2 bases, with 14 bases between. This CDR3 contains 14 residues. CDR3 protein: CASRAEGATYEQYF. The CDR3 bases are TGTGCCAGCAGGGCGGAGGGGGCTACCTACGAGCAGTACTTC.